This T cell receptor (beta chain) was profiled in a study of blood T cells in healthy people across ages. Study-wide findings and caveats: Conclusively comparing naive with antigen-experienced cells was impossible with unsorted PBMCs.

Comment on this clonotype: Its antigen is not identified.

This CDR3 is 15 amino acids long. The V gene end was trimmed by 6 bases and the J gene end by 6 bases; junction bases not matched to a gene: 11. A minimum of 7 million PBMCs was isolated per sample. Using a J-beta primer mix together with a sample-barcoded 5' primer, a second PCR was run for about 6 to 11 cycles. Unique molecular identifiers of 12 random nucleotides labeled each cDNA. TCRdb passed the 5' RACE reads through MiXCR, listing each CDR3 protein once. The sample has around 1,900,000 distinct CDR3 sequences; roughly 43% are singletons. The origin of this receptor is a human donor in good health. The material sequenced was blood. The chain has TRBV12-3 or TRBV12-4 and TRBJ2-1, with 7 bases fitting TRBD2. The CDR3 spells CASRPGEGFVNEQFF. In DNA form, the CDR3 reads TGTGCCAGCAGGCCCGGGGAGGGGTTTGTCAATGAGCAGTTCTTC.